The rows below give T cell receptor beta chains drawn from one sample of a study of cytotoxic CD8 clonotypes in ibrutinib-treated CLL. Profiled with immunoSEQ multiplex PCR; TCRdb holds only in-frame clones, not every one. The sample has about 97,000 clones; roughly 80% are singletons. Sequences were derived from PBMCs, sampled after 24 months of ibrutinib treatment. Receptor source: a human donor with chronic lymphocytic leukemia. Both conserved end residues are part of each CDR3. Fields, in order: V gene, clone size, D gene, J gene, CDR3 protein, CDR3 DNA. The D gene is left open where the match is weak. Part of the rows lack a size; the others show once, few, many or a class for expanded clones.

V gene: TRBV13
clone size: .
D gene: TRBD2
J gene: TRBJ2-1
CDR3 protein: CASSSRLAGSYNEQFF
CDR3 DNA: TGTGCCAGCAGCTCCCGACTAGCGGGCTCCTACAATGAGCAGTTCTTC

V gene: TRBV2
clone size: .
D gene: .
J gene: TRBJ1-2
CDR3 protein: CASSGPAYKNYGYTF
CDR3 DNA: TGTGCCAGCAGTGGGCCAGCATATAAGAACTATGGCTACACCTTC

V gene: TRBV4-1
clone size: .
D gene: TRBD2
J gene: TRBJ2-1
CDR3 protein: CASSQVMAGLAGQEQFF
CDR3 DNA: TGCGCCAGCAGCCAAGTCATGGCGGGACTAGCGGGACAGGAGCAGTTCTTC

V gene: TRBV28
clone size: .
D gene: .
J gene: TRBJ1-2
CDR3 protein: CASSSILQGPLWYGYTF
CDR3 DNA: TGTGCCAGCAGTTCTATCCTTCAGGGTCCCCTGTGGTATGGCTACACCTTC

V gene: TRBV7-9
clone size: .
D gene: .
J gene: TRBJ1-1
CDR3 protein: CASSLLGQDKGTEAFF
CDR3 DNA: TGTGCCAGCAGCCTTCTGGGCCAGGACAAGGGGACTGAAGCTTTCTTT

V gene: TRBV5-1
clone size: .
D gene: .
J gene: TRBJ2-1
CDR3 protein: CASSSLGGGSYNEQFF
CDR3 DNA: TGCGCCAGCAGCTCACTGGGAGGGGGCTCCTACAATGAGCAGTTCTTC

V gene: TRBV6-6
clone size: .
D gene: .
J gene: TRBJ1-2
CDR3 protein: CASSYSAGTPIGYTF
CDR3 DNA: TGTGCCAGCAGTTACTCCGCCGGGACACCTATTGGCTACACCTTC

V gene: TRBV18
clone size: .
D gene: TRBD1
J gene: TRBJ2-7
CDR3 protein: CASSPPSGQLSEQYF
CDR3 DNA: TGTGCCAGCTCCCCTCCTTCGGGACAGCTGTCCGAGCAGTACTTC

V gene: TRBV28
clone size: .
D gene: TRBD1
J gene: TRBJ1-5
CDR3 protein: CASSWTGLQPQHF
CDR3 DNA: TGTGCCAGTTCGTGGACAGGTTTACAGCCCCAGCATTTT

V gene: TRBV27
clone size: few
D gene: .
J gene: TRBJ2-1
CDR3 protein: CASRERIWSYNEQFF
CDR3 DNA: TGTGCCAGCAGGGAGCGGATCTGGAGCTACAATGAGCAGTTCTTC

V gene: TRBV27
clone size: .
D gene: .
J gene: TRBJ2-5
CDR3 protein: CASRTLGLLETQYF
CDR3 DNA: TGTGCCAGCAGAACCTTAGGACTTTTAGAGACCCAGTACTTC

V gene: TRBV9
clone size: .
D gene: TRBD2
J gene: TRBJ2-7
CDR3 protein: CASSPQTSGSHEQYF
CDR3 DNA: TGTGCCAGCAGCCCCCAGACTAGCGGGAGCCACGAGCAGTACTTC

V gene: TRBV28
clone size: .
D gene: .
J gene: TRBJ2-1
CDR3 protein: CASSFLGNNEQFF
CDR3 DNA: TGTGCCAGCAGTTTCTTGGGGAACAATGAGCAGTTCTTC

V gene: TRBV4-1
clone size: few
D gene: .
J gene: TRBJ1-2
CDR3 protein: CASSPRGAGYTF
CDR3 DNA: TGCGCCAGCAGCCCGAGGGGGGCTGGCTACACCTTC

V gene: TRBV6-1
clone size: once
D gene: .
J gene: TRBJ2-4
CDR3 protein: CASSEGFLAKNIQYF
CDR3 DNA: TGTGCCAGCAGTGAAGGTTTTTTAGCCAAAAACATTCAGTACTTC

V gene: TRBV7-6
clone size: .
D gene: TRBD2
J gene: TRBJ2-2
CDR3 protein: CASSLRGLGLAGDTGELFF
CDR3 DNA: TGTGCCAGCAGCTTACGCGGGCTGGGACTAGCGGGAGACACCGGGGAGCTGTTTTTT

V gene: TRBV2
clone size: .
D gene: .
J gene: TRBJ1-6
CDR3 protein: CASSPRGGSGSPLHF
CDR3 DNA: TGTGCCAGCAGCCCCCGGGGGGGATCGGGCTCACCCCTCCACTTT

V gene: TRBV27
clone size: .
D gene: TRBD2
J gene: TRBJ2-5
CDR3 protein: CASSFIRLAGGPRETQYF
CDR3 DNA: TGTGCCAGCAGTTTTATCCGGCTAGCGGGAGGACCCCGGGAGACCCAGTACTTC

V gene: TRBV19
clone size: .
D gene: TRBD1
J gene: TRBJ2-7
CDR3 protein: CASSIRTGGASYEQYF
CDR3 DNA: TGTGCCAGTAGTATCAGGACAGGGGGCGCCTCCTACGAGCAGTACTTC

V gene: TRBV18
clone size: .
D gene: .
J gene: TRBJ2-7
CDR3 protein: CASSPQEAGARPYEQYF
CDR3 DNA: TGTGCCAGCTCACCACAAGAAGCGGGTGCCAGACCGTACGAGCAGTACTTC

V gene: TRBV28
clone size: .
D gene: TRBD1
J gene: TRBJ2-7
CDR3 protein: CASSPIGQDYEQYF
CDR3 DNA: TGTGCCAGCAGTCCTATCGGACAGGACTACGAGCAGTACTTC

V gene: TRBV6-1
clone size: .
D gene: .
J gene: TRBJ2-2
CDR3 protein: CASSAQNTGELFF
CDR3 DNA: TGTGCCAGCAGTGCGCAGAACACCGGGGAGCTGTTTTTT

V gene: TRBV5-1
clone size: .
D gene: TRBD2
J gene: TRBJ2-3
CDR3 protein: CASSPTPSGSNLDTQYF
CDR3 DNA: TGCGCCAGCAGCCCGACCCCCAGCGGGAGTAACCTCGATACGCAGTATTTT

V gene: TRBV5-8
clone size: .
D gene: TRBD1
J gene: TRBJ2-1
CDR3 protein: CASSVGTGPYNEQFF
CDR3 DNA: TGTGCCAGCAGCGTAGGGACAGGGCCCTACAATGAGCAGTTCTTC

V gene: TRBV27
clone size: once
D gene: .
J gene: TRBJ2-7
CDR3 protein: CASHRGYEQYF
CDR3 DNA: TGTGCCAGCCACCGAGGCTACGAGCAGTACTTC

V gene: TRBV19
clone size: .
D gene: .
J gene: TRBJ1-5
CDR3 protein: CASSTPAGSDRSNQPQHF
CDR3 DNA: TGTGCCAGTAGTACCCCCGCAGGGAGCGACCGTAGCAATCAGCCCCAGCATTTT

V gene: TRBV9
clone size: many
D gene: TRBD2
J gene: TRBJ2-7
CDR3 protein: CASSVGGSSYEQYF
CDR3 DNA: TGTGCCAGCAGCGTGGGCGGGAGCTCCTACGAGCAGTACTTC

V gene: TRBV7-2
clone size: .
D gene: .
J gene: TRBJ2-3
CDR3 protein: CASSLGTRDTQYF
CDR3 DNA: TGTGCCAGCAGCTTAGGGACACGCGATACGCAGTATTTT

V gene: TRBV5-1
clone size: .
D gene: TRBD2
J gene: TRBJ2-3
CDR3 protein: CASSSLAGGATDTQYF
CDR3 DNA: TGCGCCAGCAGCTCATTAGCGGGAGGGGCCACAGATACGCAGTATTTT

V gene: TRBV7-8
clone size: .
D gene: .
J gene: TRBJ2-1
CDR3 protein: CASSVDFLNEQFF
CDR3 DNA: TGTGCCAGCAGCGTGGACTTTCTTAATGAGCAGTTCTTC

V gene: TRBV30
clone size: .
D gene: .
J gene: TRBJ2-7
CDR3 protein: CAWSHIGSSYEQYF
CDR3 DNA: TGTGCCTGGAGTCATATAGGGAGCTCCTACGAGCAGTACTTC

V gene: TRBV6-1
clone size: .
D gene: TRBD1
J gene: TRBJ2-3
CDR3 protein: CATKTGESTDTQYF
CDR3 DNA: TGTGCCACCAAGACAGGGGAAAGCACAGATACGCAGTATTTT

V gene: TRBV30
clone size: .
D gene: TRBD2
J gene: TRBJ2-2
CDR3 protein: CAWTPGWTSGRSGELFF
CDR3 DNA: TGTGCCTGGACCCCCGGGTGGACTAGCGGGAGATCCGGGGAGCTGTTTTTT

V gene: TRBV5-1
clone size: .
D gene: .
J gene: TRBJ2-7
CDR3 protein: CASRSRGGHSYEQYF
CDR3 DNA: TGCGCCAGCAGATCGAGGGGGGGCCACTCCTACGAGCAGTACTTC

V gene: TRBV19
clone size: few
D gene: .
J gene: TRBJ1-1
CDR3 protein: CASSYSGRGTEAFF
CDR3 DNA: TGTGCCAGTAGTTACAGCGGAAGGGGGACTGAAGCTTTCTTT

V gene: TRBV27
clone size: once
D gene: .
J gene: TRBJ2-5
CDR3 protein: CASSSVTKGGALETQYF
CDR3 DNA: TGTGCCAGCAGTTCCGTGACCAAGGGGGGCGCGTTAGAGACCCAGTACTTC

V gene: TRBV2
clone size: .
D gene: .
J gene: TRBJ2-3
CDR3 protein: CASRPSAGMSTDTQYF
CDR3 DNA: TGTGCCAGCAGACCCAGCGCGGGGATGAGCACAGATACGCAGTATTTT

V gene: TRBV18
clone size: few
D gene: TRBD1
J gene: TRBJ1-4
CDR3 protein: CASSLRDRGNEKLFF
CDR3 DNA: TGTGCCAGCTCACTCCGGGACAGGGGTAATGAAAAACTGTTTTTT

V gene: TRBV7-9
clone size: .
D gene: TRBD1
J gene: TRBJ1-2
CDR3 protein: CASSPGQGASGYGYTF
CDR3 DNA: TGTGCCAGCAGCCCGGGGCAGGGGGCTTCGGGCTATGGCTACACCTTC

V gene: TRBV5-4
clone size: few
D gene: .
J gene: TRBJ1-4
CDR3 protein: CASSLAQGQSEKLFF
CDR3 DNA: TGTGCCAGCAGCTTGGCCCAGGGGCAGTCTGAAAAACTGTTTTTT

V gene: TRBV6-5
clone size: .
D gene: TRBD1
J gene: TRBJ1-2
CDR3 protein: CASSLAGGGGGYTF
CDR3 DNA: TGTGCCAGCAGTCTAGCAGGGGGCGGAGGGGGCTACACCTTC

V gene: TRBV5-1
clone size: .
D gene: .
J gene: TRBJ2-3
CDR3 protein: CASSSGRSTDTQYF
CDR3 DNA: TGCGCCAGCAGTTCTGGACGTAGCACAGATACGCAGTATTTT

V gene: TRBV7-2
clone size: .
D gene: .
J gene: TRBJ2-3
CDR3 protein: CASSLAGGRTDTQYF
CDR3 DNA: TGTGCCAGCAGCTTAGCGGGGGGTAGGACAGATACGCAGTATTTT

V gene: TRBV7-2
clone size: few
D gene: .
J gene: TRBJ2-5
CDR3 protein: CASSLDIGKETQYF
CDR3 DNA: TGTGCCAGCAGCTTAGATATTGGGAAAGAGACCCAGTACTTC

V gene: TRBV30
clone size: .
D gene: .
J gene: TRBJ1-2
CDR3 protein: CARDEGNYGYTF
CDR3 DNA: TGTGCTCGGGACGAGGGGAATTATGGCTACACCTTC

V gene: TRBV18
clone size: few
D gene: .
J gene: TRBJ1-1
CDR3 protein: CASLTTGRVTEAFF
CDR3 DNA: TGTGCCAGTCTCACCACTGGTAGAGTCACTGAAGCTTTCTTT

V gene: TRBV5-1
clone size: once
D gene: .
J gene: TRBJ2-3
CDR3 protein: CASSNVGSPATDTQYF
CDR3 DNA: TGCGCCAGCAGCAACGTAGGGAGCCCGGCTACAGATACGCAGTATTTT

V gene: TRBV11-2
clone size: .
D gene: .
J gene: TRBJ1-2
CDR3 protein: CASSSSFRRGYTF
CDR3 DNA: TGTGCCAGCAGCTCAAGCTTCCGGCGGGGCTACACCTTC

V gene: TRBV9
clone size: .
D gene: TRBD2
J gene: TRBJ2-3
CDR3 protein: CASSVAPGLAGGPDTQYF
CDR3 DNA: TGTGCCAGCAGCGTAGCCCCCGGACTAGCGGGGGGGCCAGATACGCAGTATTTT

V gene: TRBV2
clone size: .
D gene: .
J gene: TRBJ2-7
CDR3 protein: CASRERGVYEQYF
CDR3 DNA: TGTGCCAGCAGGGAGAGGGGGGTCTACGAGCAGTACTTC

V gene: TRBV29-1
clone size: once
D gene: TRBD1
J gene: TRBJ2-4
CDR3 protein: CSVEDIRTGLGYF
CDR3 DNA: TGCAGCGTTGAAGATATTCGGACAGGGTTAGGATACTTC

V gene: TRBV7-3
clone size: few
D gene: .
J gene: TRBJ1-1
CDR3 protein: CASSSAPTNTEAFF
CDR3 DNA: TGTGCCAGCAGCTCAGCGCCGACGAACACTGAAGCTTTCTTT

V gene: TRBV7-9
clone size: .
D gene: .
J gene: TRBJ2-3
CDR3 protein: CASSFLLTDTQYF
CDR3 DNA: TGTGCCAGCAGCTTTCTACTAACAGATACGCAGTATTTT

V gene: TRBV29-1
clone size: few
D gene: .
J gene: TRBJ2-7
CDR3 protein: CSVTGTSYEQYF
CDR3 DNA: TGCAGCGTTACCGGGACATCCTACGAGCAGTACTTC

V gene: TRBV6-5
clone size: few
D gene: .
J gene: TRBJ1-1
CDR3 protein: CASSSRGREAFF
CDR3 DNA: TGTGCCAGCAGTTCAAGAGGGAGAGAAGCTTTCTTT

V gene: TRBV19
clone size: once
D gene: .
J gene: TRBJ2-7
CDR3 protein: CASSISPGQLYEQYF
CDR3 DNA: TGTGCCAGTAGTATCAGCCCCGGGCAGCTTTACGAGCAGTACTTC

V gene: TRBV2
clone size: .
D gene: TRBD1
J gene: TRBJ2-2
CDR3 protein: CASSDWDRGSTGELFF
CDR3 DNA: TGTGCCAGCAGTGATTGGGACAGGGGGTCAACCGGGGAGCTGTTTTTT

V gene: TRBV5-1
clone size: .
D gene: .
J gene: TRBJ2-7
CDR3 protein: CASSLDANYEQYF
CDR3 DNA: TGCGCCAGCAGCTTGGATGCGAACTACGAGCAGTACTTC

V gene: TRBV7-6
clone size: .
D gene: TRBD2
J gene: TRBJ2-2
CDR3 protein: CASSFRREGRLTGELFF
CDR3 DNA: TGTGCCAGCAGCTTTCGGCGGGAGGGCCGTCTTACCGGGGAGCTGTTTTTT